What follows are 32 T cell receptor beta chains derived from one specimen sequenced in a study of chemoradiotherapy in HPV16-positive cancers. Sequencing was performed with immunoSEQ multiplex PCR; in TCRdb, only in-frame clones are kept and a portion is missing. Of approximately 3,000 clones detected, 80% to 95% appear once; the ten largest clones hold roughly 2.5%. The sequences come from tumor tissue, collected from a patient who underwent chemoradiotherapy. These receptors were obtained from a human donor with HPV-associated anogenital cancer.

This chain connects TRBV4-1 to TRBJ1-5; D is uncertain. The CDR3 length is 15 residues. Deletions cut 1 base from V and 4 bases from J, with 11 bases between. CDR1 and CDR2 from the germline V gene are MGHRA and YSYEKL. Here the CDR3 DNA reads TGCGCCAGCAGCCAAGGCTGGGGAGAAAATCAGCCCCAGCATTTT. This sequence encodes CASSQGWGENQPQHF.

The rearrangement uses TRBV5-1 and TRBJ1-5; D is possibly TRBD1 (5 bases). V lost 0 bases and J lost 4, with 5 bases in between. CDR3 size: 13 residues. Germline assignment: CDR1 SGHRS and CDR2 YFSETQ. CDR3 protein: CASSLGTNQPQHF. DNA for the CDR3: TGCGCCAGCAGCTTGGGGACAAATCAGCCCCAGCATTTT.

The chain links TRBV19 to TRBJ1-5; unclear D gene. V was clipped by 3 bases and J by 2 bases, with 8 bases between them. The germline V gene has CDR1 LNHDA and CDR2 SQIVND (reference sequence). The CDR3 length is 14 residues. This chain's CDR3 is CASSITTGNQPQHF. CDR3 DNA: TGTGCCAGTAGTATTACCACAGGCAATCAGCCCCAGCATTTT.

The rearrangement uses TRBV6-6 and TRBJ1-2; D is possibly TRBD1 (6 bases). Germline V gives CDR1 MNHNY, CDR2 SVGAGI (reference sequence). V shed 4 bases and J shed 5 bases, with 14 bases lying between them. CDR3 length: 14 residues. This CDR3 is CASSSTGQAYGYTF. Written as DNA, the CDR3 is TGTGCCAGCAGTTCCACGGGACAAGCTTATGGCTACACCTTC.

The chain uses TRBV7-3 and TRBJ2-3, with unresolved D. This CDR3 region has 14 residues. Trimming shortened V by 2 bases and J by 0 bases, and 6 bases separated the two germline ends. CDR1 SGHTA and CDR2 FQGTGA come from the germline V gene. CDR3: CASSLGSSTDTQYF. DNA of the CDR3: TGTGCCAGCAGCTTAGGTAGCAGCACAGATACGCAGTATTTT.

CDR3 residues: CASSLGGLRSGETQYF. In DNA form, the CDR3 reads TGTGCCAGCAGCTTAGGGGGACTACGCTCCGGAGAGACCCAGTACTTC. This chain uses TRBV7-3 with TRBJ2-5; 7 bases match TRBD2. V was clipped by 2 bases and J by 4 bases; unmatched bases: 10. This CDR3 spans 16 amino acids. Looked up from germline, CDR1 is SGHTA and CDR2 is FQGTGA.

CDR3 sequence: CATSSRGEDAVDRYNSPLHF. The CDR3 DNA is TGTGCCACCAGCAGCAGGGGCGAAGACGCGGTAGACCGCTATAATTCACCCCTCCACTTT. The J gene is TRBJ1-6, the V gene TRBV15, with a possible D match to TRBD1 (6 bases). V lost 3 bases and J lost 3, with 24 bases in between. Germline lookup yields CDR1 LNHNV and CDR2 YYDKDF (reference sequence). The CDR3 contains 20 residues.

The chain carries TRBV7-2 and TRBJ2-3; TRBD2 aligns across 7 bases. The CDR3 length is 15 residues. Germline CDR1 is SGHTA and CDR2 is FQGNSA. V shed 5 bases and J 3 bases; nucleotides not matched to a gene: 8. For the CDR3, the DNA is TGTGCCAGCAGCCCGGTGGGGGGGGGAACAGATACGCAGTATTTT. Its protein product is CASSPVGGGTDTQYF.

The chain joins TRBV30 to TRBJ1-2, with D maybe TRBD1 (6 bases). The CDR3 consists of 13 residues. V was clipped by 2 bases and J by 7 bases, with 14 bases between them. CDR1 and CDR2 (germline): GTSNPN, SVGIG (reference sequence). In DNA, the CDR3 is TGTGCCTGGAGTAGGAATGGGGGCTCTGGCTACACCTTC. The encoded protein is CAWSRNGGSGYTF.

The V call is TRBV7-9, the J call TRBJ1-4, with TRBD1 matching 7 bases. Trimming removed 5 bases from V and 3 bases from J; junction bases left unmatched: 3. In germline, CDR1 is SEHNR, CDR2 FQNEAQ (reference sequence). This CDR3 region has 14 residues. CDR3 residues: CASSPGQSNEKLFF. The CDR3 DNA follows: TGTGCCAGCAGCCCGGGACAGTCTAATGAAAAACTGTTTTTT.

This clone has a handful of counts. J is TRBJ2-2 and V is TRBV7-9; D is possibly TRBD2 (6 bases). Germline V gene sequence: CDR1 SEHNR, CDR2 FQNEAQ (reference sequence). This CDR3 has 13 residues. The germline V and J ends were trimmed by 8 bases and 4 bases, with 11 bases remaining between them. DNA for the CDR3: TGTGCCAGCTTGCGGGGAAGCACCGGGGAGCTGTTTTTT. As protein: CASLRGSTGELFF.

The J gene is TRBJ2-3, the V gene TRBV4-3; no firm D call. Germline-derived CDR1 and CDR2 are LGHNA and YSLEER. The CDR3 has 13 amino acids. V was clipped by 0 bases and J by 5 bases, with 6 bases between them. The CDR3 DNA is TGCGCCAGCAGCCAAGATCGGGTAGATACGCAGTATTTT. It encodes CASSQDRVDTQYF.

This chain connects TRBV5-1 to TRBJ1-2; D gene unclear. Germline V gene lookup returns CDR1 SGHRS and CDR2 YFSETQ. The CDR3 covers 14 residues. V lost 6 bases to trimming and J lost 4 bases, with 16 bases between them. CDR3 in DNA: TGCGCCAGCACCCCCAGCGCCGACTCCTATGGCTACACCTTC. Translated, it gives CASTPSADSYGYTF.

The rearrangement uses TRBV7-2 and TRBJ2-1; no reliable D call. In germline, CDR1 is SGHTA, CDR2 FQGNSA. V dropped 2 bases and J dropped 16 bases, with 15 bases sitting between them. This CDR3 has 12 amino acids. CDR3 amino acids: CASSLLGWSFFF. The CDR3 DNA sequence: TGTGCCAGCAGCTTACTGGGGTGGAGTTTTTTCTTC.

V is TRBV11-2 and J is TRBJ2-1; no firm D call. The CDR3 is 13 amino acids. V was trimmed by 1 base and J by 7 bases, leaving 8 bases between them. In germline, CDR1 is SGHAT, CDR2 FQNNGV. The CDR3 sequence: CASSLGHGNEQFF. Here the CDR3 DNA reads TGTGCCAGCAGCTTAGGGCATGGGAATGAGCAGTTCTTC.

The DNA for the CDR3 is TGTGCCTGGAGTCGTGGGGGGTATTCTGAGCAGTTCTTC. Amino acids: CAWSRGGYSEQFF. The V call is TRBV30, the J call TRBJ2-1; D is perhaps TRBD2 (6 bases). V lost 2 bases to trimming and J lost 9 bases, with 14 bases between them. Germline V gene lookup returns CDR1 GTSNPN and CDR2 SVGIG (reference sequence). This CDR3 is 13 amino acids long. Full variable domain (missing parts from reference TRBV30 and TRBJ2-1): SQTIHQWPATLVQPVGSPLSLECTVEGTSNPNLYWYRQAAGRGLQLLFYSVGIGQISSEVPQNLSASRPQDRQFILSSKKLLLSDSGFYLCAWSRGGYSEQFFGPGTRLTVL.

The chain has TRBV12-5 and TRBJ2-2; D is ambiguous. This CDR3 spans 15 amino acids. Trimming removed 4 bases at V and 5 bases at J, with 14 bases between. Germline V gene lookup returns CDR1 LGHNT and CDR2 FRNRAP. CDR3 in DNA: TGTGCTAGTGGTTCCGGGCCCCAAGGGACCGGGGAGCTGTTTTTT. Translation: CASGSGPQGTGELFF.

The genes are TRBV25-1 and TRBJ1-1; TRBD1 aligns across 8 bases. V shed 5 bases and J 5 bases; nucleotides not matched to a gene: 4. The CDR3 is 13 residues long. CDR1 and CDR2 (germline): MGHDK, SYGVNS. The CDR3 loop reads CASSRQGSTEAFF. The CDR3 region has the DNA TGTGCCAGCAGTCGACAGGGGAGTACTGAAGCTTTCTTT.

On this clone: One junction end does not reproduce the germline sequence, and a read error may be involved. This chain uses TRBV6-5 with TRBJ2-1; D may be TRBD1 (6 bases). The length of the CDR3 is 11 residues. Germline V CDR1 and CDR2: MNHEY, SVGAGI. CDR3 DNA: TGTGCCAGCAGTGGTAACAGGGAAAGGGTCTTC. This translates into CASSGNRERVF.

The V gene is TRBV18, the J gene TRBJ2-7; D could derive from TRBD1 or TRBD2 (6 bases each). CDR3 length equals 13 residues. Trimming stripped 6 bases from V and 0 bases from J, with 9 bases between. Germline-derived CDR1 and CDR2 are KGHSH and LQKENI. The CDR3 bases are TGTGCCAGCTCGACGGGGGCCTCCTACGAGCAGTACTTC. Residues: CASSTGASYEQYF.

J is TRBJ1-4 and V is TRBV7-7, with 7 bases aligning to TRBD1. Germline CDR1 and CDR2: SSHAT and FNYEAQ (reference sequence). The CDR3 is made up of 13 amino acids. With V trimmed by 5 bases and J by 8 bases, 5 bases remained unmatched. CDR3 sequence (DNA): TGTGCCAGCAGCGTAAGACAGGGAGAAAAACTGTTTTTT. The encoded protein is CASSVRQGEKLFF.

CDR3 region: CASSDSGLASYEQYF. DNA for the CDR3: TGTGCCAGCAGTGATTCCGGACTGGCCTCCTACGAGCAGTACTTC. The chain combines TRBV6-1 with TRBJ2-7, with D perhaps TRBD2 (5 bases). Looked up from germline, CDR1 is MNHNS and CDR2 is SASEGT. The CDR3 has 15 amino acids. The V end was cut by 3 bases, the J end by 0 bases, with 12 bases between.

This chain connects TRBV7-6 to TRBJ2-5; D is ambiguous. CDR3 length equals 13 residues. Trimming removed 4 bases at V and 2 bases at J, with 8 bases between. In germline, CDR1 is SGHVS, CDR2 FNYEAQ. The CDR3 coding sequence is TGTGCCAGCAGCTATGACTGGCAAGAGACCCAGTACTTC. Its translation: CASSYDWQETQYF. Combining the CDR3 with reference TRBV7-6 and TRBJ2-5 gives the whole variable domain GAGVSQSPRYKVTKRGQDVALRCDPISGHVSLYWYRQALGQGPEFLTYFNYEAQQDKSGLPNDRFSAERPEGSISTLTIQRTEQRDSAMYRCASSYDWQETQYFGPGTRLLVL.

V gene TRBV18 combines with J gene TRBJ1-4, with 7 bases that match TRBD1. Germline V gene data show CDR1 as KGHSH and CDR2 as LQKENI. This CDR3 comprises 13 residues. The trim removed 6 bases at V and 5 bases at J, leaving 3 bases unmatched. The CDR3 protein is CASSDRENEKLFF. The CDR3 nucleotides are TGTGCCAGCTCTGACAGGGAGAATGAAAAACTGTTTTTT.

This chain uses TRBV6-6 with TRBJ2-7; D remains unclear. CDR1 and CDR2 (germline): MNHNY, SVGAGI (reference sequence). V lost 4 bases and J 7 bases, leaving 14 bases between the germline ends. This CDR3 comprises 13 residues. CDR3 bases: TGTGCCAGCAGTTCCGTGTCCCGGACGGAGCAGTACTTC. Translating gives CASSSVSRTEQYF.

This clone was observed a single time. CDR3 coding DNA: TGTGCCAGCAGTCAAAAAGGGGCCTCCGGCTACACCTTC. It codes for CASSQKGASGYTF. The rearrangement joins TRBV5-4 to TRBJ1-2, with D perhaps matching TRBD1 (5 bases). The CDR3 runs 13 residues. Per germline, CDR1 SGHNT and CDR2 YYREEE (reference sequence). V was clipped by 5 bases and J by 8 bases, with 16 bases between them.

CDR3 nucleotide sequence: TGTGCCAGCAGGTCCGGGTCTCAGAGAGGCTACACCTTC. This gives the protein CASRSGSQRGYTF. The chain is built from TRBV6-5 and TRBJ1-2; D is ambiguous. The V gene's germline CDR1 is MNHEY and CDR2 SVGAGI. The V end lost 6 bases, the J end lost 8 bases, and 16 bases lay between the germline ends. This CDR3 contains 13 residues.

The chain combines TRBV5-1 with TRBJ2-7; TRBD2 is a possible D gene (7 bases). Trimming took off 4 bases at V and 3 bases at J, with 17 bases between the two ends. This CDR3 has 15 residues. Germline-derived CDR1 and CDR2 are SGHRS and YFSETQ. Here the CDR3 reads CASSGGGGALYEQYF. CDR3 DNA: TGCGCCAGCAGCGGCGGTGGGGGGGCCCTCTACGAGCAGTACTTC.

This chain connects TRBV4-1 to TRBJ2-7, with a possible D match to TRBD1 (5 bases). CDR3 length: 16 residues. Germline CDR1 MGHRA, CDR2 YSYEKL. V gave up 4 bases and J gave up 3 bases, with 19 bases separating them. CDR3 DNA sequence: TGCGCCAGCAGCCGCTCCAACGGAGACAGTAGCTACGAGCAGTACTTC. It is translated as CASSRSNGDSSYEQYF.

This chain uses TRBV18 with TRBJ2-1; perhaps TRBD2 as D (5 bases). The V gene lost 6 bases and the J gene lost 12 bases, with 12 bases spanning the gap. The CDR3 extends over 11 amino acids. The germline CDR1 and CDR2 sequences are KGHSH and LQKENI. CDR3 sequence: CASSSTGLQFF. The CDR3 DNA sequence: TGTGCCAGCTCCTCAACGGGGTTGCAGTTCTTC.

The chain couples TRBV28 to TRBJ2-5; possible D gene TRBD1, 6 bases. The V and J ends lost 6 bases and 2 bases respectively, with 19 bases between them. CDR1 and CDR2 (germline): MDHEN, SYDVKM. The CDR3 spans 16 residues. This CDR3 is CASSLPLGGPQETQYF. CDR3 bases: TGTGCCAGCAGCTTACCTCTAGGGGGACCTCAAGAGACCCAGTACTTC.

V gene TRBV19 combines with J gene TRBJ2-5; D may be TRBD1 or TRBD2 (5 bases each). This CDR3 comprises 14 residues. V lost 6 bases and J lost 6, with 17 bases in between. From germline, CDR1 is LNHDA and CDR2 SQIVND (reference sequence). The CDR3 loop is CASSQQASSQTQYF. The CDR3 DNA sequence: TGTGCCAGTAGCCAACAGGCTAGCTCACAGACCCAGTACTTC.